The 27 T cell receptor beta chains listed next were all sequenced from one sample in a study of identical twins. TCRdb reprocessed the 5' RACE reads via MiXCR and lists one record per CDR3 protein. The repertoire includes approximately 590,000 distinct CDR3 sequences, 7.5% to 10% of them detected once, and more than 2.5% sits in the top ten. These data are also associated with another study on yellow fever vaccine responses in identical twins.

Material for sequencing was PBMCs. The receptors shown here come from a woman younger than 35 in good health.

As to this clonotype: A much larger clone differs from this one at a single base, so this may be a read error. The chain employs TRBV20-1 and TRBJ2-2, with D perhaps matching TRBD1 or TRBD2 (5 bases each). V lost 6 bases and J 10 bases, leaving 18 bases between the germline ends. CDR1 is DFQATT and CDR2 is SNEGSKA in the germline V gene (reference sequence). This CDR3 has 13 residues. CDR3 sequence: CSASGPIKAELFF. The DNA of the CDR3 is TGCAGTGCCTCGGGACCGATTAAAGCGGAGCTGTTTTTT.

The gene calls are TRBV3-1 and TRBJ2-1, with TRBD2 identical over 11 bases. CDR3 length: 17 amino acids. Trimming cost V 0 bases and J 7 bases; bases outside gene matches: 8. Germline lookup yields CDR1 LGHDT and CDR2 YNNKEL (reference sequence). The CDR3: CASSQDLLAGDANEQFF. CDR3 coding DNA: TGTGCCAGCAGCCAAGATCTACTAGCGGGAGATGCGAATGAGCAGTTCTTC.

This clonotype has just a few counts. V gene TRBV12-3 or TRBV12-4 combines with J gene TRBJ2-1, with TRBD1 matching 7 bases. The J segment lost 5 bases and the V segment lost 6 bases, leaving 10 bases of the junction unmatched. The length of the CDR3 is 15 residues. DNA of the CDR3: TGTGCCAGCAGCTCTAGTACCGGGACAGACAATGAGCAGTTCTTC. It specifies CASSSSTGTDNEQFF.

This clonotype has just a few counts. The chain is built from TRBV12-3 or TRBV12-4 and TRBJ2-7; tentative D call: TRBD1 (6 bases). The CDR3 consists of 13 residues. Trimming took off 6 bases at V and 6 bases at J, with 15 bases between the two ends. CDR3: CASSTGLGGEQYF. The CDR3 bases are TGTGCCAGCAGCACAGGGTTAGGCGGCGAGCAGTACTTC.

The chain combines TRBV19 with TRBJ2-1; 8 bases are shared with TRBD2. The V segment lost 5 bases and the J segment 2 bases; nucleotides outside the gene matches: 2. Germline V CDR1 and CDR2: LNHDA, SQIVND (reference sequence). This CDR3 has 14 amino acids. The CDR3 reads CASSLREAYNEQFF. The CDR3 region has the DNA TGTGCCAGTAGTTTGCGGGAGGCCTACAATGAGCAGTTCTTC.

The chain has TRBV10-3 and TRBJ2-5; 9 bases line up with TRBD1. CDR1 and CDR2 (germline): ENHRY, SYGVKD. The V segment lost 5 bases and the J segment 3 bases; nucleotides outside the gene matches: 13. There are 17 residues in the CDR3. The CDR3 sequence is CAISTGPGTGLKETQYF. The CDR3 bases are TGTGCCATCAGTACCGGCCCCGGGACAGGGTTGAAAGAGACCCAGTACTTC.

V and J are TRBV5-1 and TRBJ2-3, with 9 bases identical to TRBD1. CDR1 is SGHRS and CDR2 is YFSETQ in the germline V gene. J gave up 8 bases and V 1 base, and 5 bases lay outside the gene matches. The CDR3 is 14 residues long. The CDR3 DNA reads as TGCGCCAGCAGCTTGACAGGGGGCGCGGGTACGCAGTATTTT. This codes for CASSLTGGAGTQYF.

In this sample, this clonotype turned up a few times. The J gene is TRBJ2-3, the V gene TRBV20-1, with TRBD2 matching 8 bases. Germline V gene sequence: CDR1 DFQATT, CDR2 SNEGSKA (reference sequence). The CDR3 runs 14 residues. Trimming took 6 bases from V and 4 from J; bases not matched to a gene: 9. The CDR3 here is CSAKAQRESDTQYF. The CDR3 bases are TGCAGTGCCAAAGCCCAGCGGGAGTCAGATACGCAGTATTTT.

This clonotype was counted a few times. V is TRBV29-1 and J is TRBJ2-7; D is unclear. CDR3 size: 13 residues. Germline lookup yields CDR1 SQVTM and CDR2 ANQGSEA. Trimming stripped 2 bases from V and 3 bases from J, with 11 bases between. This CDR3 reads CSVELATSYEQYF. The DNA for the CDR3 is TGCAGCGTTGAATTGGCCACCAGCTACGAGCAGTACTTC.

To note about this clonotype: A single base separates this from a much larger clone, so it may be a read error. The rearrangement links TRBV6-5 to TRBJ2-7; 12 nucleotides match TRBD2. The CDR3 is made up of 15 amino acids. In germline, CDR1 is MNHEY, CDR2 SVGAGI. The CDR3 is CASSYFPSGRAEQNF. CDR3 nucleotides: TGTGCCAGCAGTTATTTTCCTAGCGGGAGGGCGGAGCAGAACTTC.

There are many counts of this clonotype. This chain uses TRBV28 with TRBJ2-5; D tentatively reads TRBD1 or TRBD2 (5 bases each). CDR3 length: 15 amino acids. V lost 3 bases and J lost 3, with 14 bases in between. Germline CDR1 and CDR2: MDHEN and SYDVKM. CDR3 amino acids: CASSFYSGGEETQYF. Here the CDR3 DNA reads TGTGCCAGCAGTTTTTACAGTGGGGGAGAAGAGACCCAGTACTTC.

This clonotype was recorded a few times. A junction boundary mismatches the germline segment, possibly from a read error. The rearrangement joins TRBV20-1 to TRBJ2-7; 12 nucleotides line up with TRBD2. CDR1 is DFQATT, CDR2 SNEGSKA, per germline (reference sequence). The CDR3 runs 16 residues. CDR3 sequence reads: CCASVGLAGQTNEQYF. In nucleotides, the CDR3 is TGCTGTGCCTCAGTCGGACTAGCGGGACAAACGAACGAGCAGTACTTC.

This clonotype was detected only a few times. The V gene is TRBV10-3, the J gene TRBJ2-7, with TRBD1 matching 9 bases. CDR3 length: 13 residues. V gave up 10 bases and J gave up 5 bases; unmatched junction bases: 9. CDR1 is ENHRY, CDR2 SYGVKD, per germline. The CDR3 nucleotides read TGTGCCAGCTGGGACAGGGATGGCCACGAGCAGTACTTC. Translating it yields CASWDRDGHEQYF.

This clonotype was seen only a few times. This chain uses TRBV7-9 with TRBJ2-3; D is ambiguous. The CDR3 sequence is 16 residues long. With 5 bases removed from V and 2 bases from J, the gap between germline ends came to 17 bases. Germline-derived CDR1 and CDR2 are SEHNR and FQNEAQ (reference sequence). In nucleotides, the CDR3 is TGTGCCAGCAGCACCCGGGTCCTTTTACTCACAGATACGCAGTATTTT. It is translated as CASSTRVLLLTDTQYF. Full variable domain (remainder filled in from reference TRBV7-9 and TRBJ2-3): DTGVSQNPRHKITKRGQNVTFRCDPISEHNRLYWYRQTLGQGPEFLTYFQNEAQLEKSRLLSDRFSAERPKGSFSTLEIQRTEQGDSAMYLCASSTRVLLLTDTQYFGPGTRLTVL.

This clonotype was seen many times. The chain carries TRBV25-1 and TRBJ2-3; tentative D call: TRBD2 (5 bases). From germline, CDR1 is MGHDK and CDR2 SYGVNS. This CDR3 has 14 amino acids. Trimming removed 5 bases from V and 3 bases from J, with 12 bases in between. In DNA form, the CDR3 reads TGTGCCAGCAGTACGAGGGAGATAACAGATACGCAGTATTTT. Translation: CASSTREITDTQYF. The full variable domain, rest sourced from reference TRBV25-1 and TRBJ2-3, is EADIYQTPRYLVIGTGKKITLECSQTMGHDKMYWYQQDPGMELHLIHYSYGVNSTEKGDLSSESTVSRIRTEHFPLTLESARPSHTSQYLCASSTREITDTQYFGPGTRLTVL.

The V and J genes are TRBV5-6 and TRBJ1-3; no reliable D call. Germline loops: CDR1 SGHDT, CDR2 YYEEEE. V was shortened by 2 bases and J by 0 bases, with 6 bases between the two germline ends. The CDR3 length is 14 residues. In nucleotides, the CDR3 is TGTGCCAGCAGCTTCAGGATCTCTGGAAACACCATATATTTT. Its translation: CASSFRISGNTIYF.

This clonotype was seen a handful of times. The chain uses TRBV6-2 or TRBV6-3 and TRBJ2-1; tentatively, D is TRBD2 (6 bases). Germline-derived CDR1 and CDR2 are MNHEY and SVGEGT. The CDR3 has 16 residues. V was shortened by 4 bases and J by 3 bases, with 16 bases between the two germline ends. The CDR3 spells CASSSRIGRIYNEQFF. The DNA for the CDR3 is TGTGCCAGCAGTTCACGAATCGGGAGAATCTACAATGAGCAGTTCTTC.

V and J are TRBV29-1 and TRBJ2-4; a possible D gene is TRBD1 (6 bases). The germline V gene encodes CDR1 SQVTM and CDR2 ANQGSEA. This CDR3 region has 14 residues. Trimming cost V 7 bases and J 6 bases, with 19 bases left between them. The CDR3 is CSAGDTKVGNIQYF. CDR3 nucleotides: TGCAGCGCTGGGGACACTAAGGTGGGAAACATTCAGTACTTC. The full variable domain, rest sourced from reference TRBV29-1 and TRBJ2-4, is SAVISQKPSRDICQRGTSLTIQCQVDSQVTMMFWYRQQPGQSLTLIATANQGSEATYESGFVIDKFPISRPNLTFSTLTVSNMSPEDSSIYLCSAGDTKVGNIQYFGAGTRLSVL.

This clonotype was picked up a small number of times. The genes are TRBV20-1 and TRBJ2-3, with 7 bases fitting TRBD2. With V trimmed by 4 bases and J by 0 bases, 7 bases remained unmatched. The germline V gene has CDR1 DFQATT and CDR2 SNEGSKA (reference sequence). The CDR3 covers 15 residues. The CDR3 loop is CSATLQRESTDTQYF. In nucleotides, the CDR3 is TGCAGTGCTACACTCCAGCGGGAAAGCACAGATACGCAGTATTTT.

The V call is TRBV7-2, the J call TRBJ1-2; D is unclear. V shed 2 bases and J shed 2 bases, with 12 bases lying between them. Germline-derived CDR1 and CDR2 are SGHTA and FQGNSA. The CDR3 loop spans 15 amino acids. CDR3 bases: TGTGCCAGCAGCTTACACCAAGACACGAACTATGGCTACACCTTC. Translation gives CASSLHQDTNYGYTF.

This chain joins TRBV6-5 and TRBJ2-5; D is undetermined. The germline V gene encodes CDR1 MNHEY and CDR2 SVGAGI. The CDR3 loop spans 15 amino acids. V was trimmed by 2 bases and J by 1 base, leaving 11 bases between them. For the CDR3, the DNA is TGTGCCAGCAGTTACGCAAGCGCCGGCCAAGAGACCCAGTACTTC. It encodes CASSYASAGQETQYF.

V is TRBV30 and J is TRBJ2-2; D call uncertain. The length of the CDR3 is 12 residues. Germline lookup yields CDR1 GTSNPN and CDR2 SVGIG (reference sequence). With 5 bases removed from V and 1 base from J, the gap between germline ends came to 5 bases. The CDR3 sequence: CAWARNTGELFF. In DNA, the CDR3 is TGTGCCTGGGCCCGGAACACCGGGGAGCTGTTTTTT.

Ten or more counts support this clonotype. The gene calls are TRBV29-1 and TRBJ2-7; D ambiguous. The CDR3 is made up of 14 amino acids. The germline V gene encodes CDR1 SQVTM and CDR2 ANQGSEA. The ends were cut back, 0 bases at V and 6 bases at J, with 15 bases in the middle. The CDR3 nucleotides read TGCAGCGTTGAAGATCTTCGAGGACGTGGCGAGCAGTACTTC. Protein product: CSVEDLRGRGEQYF.

Ten or more counts support this clonotype. CDR3 sequence (DNA): TGTGCCAGCAGCGACGGGGGCACTGAAGCTTTCTTT. Translation gives CASSDGGTEAFF. This sequence joins TRBV7-9 and TRBJ1-1; D perhaps matches TRBD1 (5 bases). The germline V and J ends were trimmed by 5 bases and 4 bases, with 8 bases remaining between them. The CDR3 has 12 amino acids. From germline, CDR1 is SEHNR and CDR2 FQNEAQ (reference sequence). Based on the CDR3 plus reference TRBV7-9 and TRBJ1-1, the full variable domain is DTGVSQNPRHKITKRGQNVTFRCDPISEHNRLYWYRQTLGQGPEFLTYFQNEAQLEKSRLLSDRFSAERPKGSFSTLEIQRTEQGDSAMYLCASSDGGTEAFFGQGTRLTVV.

This clonotype was seen at least ten times. The CDR3 reads CASKNYDNEQFF. The CDR3 region has the DNA TGTGCCAGCAAAAATTACGACAATGAGCAGTTCTTC. The rearrangement links TRBV2 to TRBJ2-1; the D is unclear. Germline V gene data show CDR1 as SNHLY and CDR2 as FYNNEI. The CDR3 runs to 12 residues. V shed 7 bases and J shed 5 bases, with 9 bases lying between them.

This clonotype showed up many times. V usage is TRBV29-1 and J usage is TRBJ2-7; 7 bases are shared with TRBD2. This CDR3 has 14 residues. V shed 2 bases and J 3 bases; nucleotides not matched to a gene: 7. Germline V lookup: CDR1 SQVTM, CDR2 ANQGSEA. CDR3 protein: CSVEHGGGVYEQYF. As DNA, the CDR3 is TGCAGCGTTGAACACGGCGGGGGAGTCTACGAGCAGTACTTC.

The CDR3 loop reads CASSQLTHNPSGRQETQYF. The DNA of the CDR3 is TGTGCCAGCAGCCAACTCACCCATAATCCTAGCGGGAGGCAAGAGACCCAGTACTTC. The chain has TRBV3-1 and TRBJ2-5; 11 nucleotides match TRBD2. After removal of 2 bases from V and 2 bases from J, the junction contained 13 bases not matched to a gene. The CDR3 is 19 residues long. Germline V lookup: CDR1 LGHDT, CDR2 YNNKEL (reference sequence).